This T cell receptor (beta chain) emerged from a study of blood T cell repertoires in COVID-19. The CDR3 length is 16 residues. V lost 4 bases and J lost 6; bases outside the gene matches: 5. Germline lookup yields CDR1 SGHNT and CDR2 YENEEA. Original handling: Estimation of nucleated cell counts was performed using reference gene primer amplification. Sequencing used immunoSEQ multiplex PCR; TCRdb keeps in-frame clones, though not all of them. V, J and clone size are those of that table, while D and trimming were read from the DNA. Here the sample spans about 210,000 clones, roughly four fifths being singletons.

The TCR originated in a woman of 80 years or more with COVID-19, enrolled during active disease. This sequence joins TRBV11-3 and TRBJ1-6, with TRBD1 identical over 11 bases. Input material: peripheral blood. CDR3 DNA: TGTGCCAGCAGCTCCGGGACAGGGGGTAGTAATTCACCCCTCCACTTT. It is translated as CASSSGTGGSNSPLHF.